Described below is a single TCR beta chain sequence and its context. This specimen comes from a study of blood T cells in healthy people across ages. Together with a sample-barcoded 5' primer, a J-beta primer mix was included in a second PCR lasting roughly 6 to 12 cycles. TCRdb processed the 5' RACE reads anew with MiXCR; each CDR3 protein has one entry. Seen here are about 780,000 distinct CDR3 sequences, about 42% observed once, and the top ten hold approximately 18%. V gave up 3 bases and J gave up 6 bases; unmatched junction bases: 6. The CDR3 has 15 amino acids. Germline lookup yields CDR1 SGDLS and CDR2 YYNGEE.

The chain uses TRBV9 and TRBJ2-1; TRBD1 agrees at 10 bases. The TCR sequence derives from a man aged 80 or over in good health. The sample comprised blood. CDR3 amino acids: CASSAAGTGVNEQFF. CDR3 coding DNA: TGTGCCAGCAGCGCGGCCGGGACAGGGGTCAATGAGCAGTTCTTC. Complete variable domain (other parts from reference TRBV9 and TRBJ2-1): DSGVTQTPKHLITATGQRVTLRCSPRSGDLSVYWYQQSLDQGLQFLIQYYNGEERAKGNILERFSAQQFPDLHSELNLSSLELGDSALYFCASSAAGTGVNEQFFGPGTRLTVL.